Listed below are T cell receptor beta chains from one sample, sequenced in a study of T cells expressing NK-cell markers. After re-calling the 5' RACE reads, TCRdb lists one entry per CDR3 protein, DNA absent. This listing includes roughly 350,000 distinct CDR3 sequences. Sequences were obtained from blood T cells: a sorted CD56 or NKG2C T cell subset, CD4+ or CD8+ T cells, or bulk PBMC T cells (not recorded which). The receptor set was obtained from a man aged 18 to 69 in good health. The CDR3 runs from the conserved cysteine through the conserved F or W.

TRBV2	TRBJ2-1	CASSEERQKTRRNEQFF
TRBV12-3/TRBV12-4	TRBJ2-3	CASSALRGGAIDTQYF
TRBV5-1	TRBJ2-3	CASSSRGASDTDTQYF
TRBV4-2	TRBJ2-1	CASSHLDLNEQFF
TRBV7-2	TRBJ2-1	CASSLALGINEQFF
TRBV2	TRBJ2-7	CASSEAPAASYEQYF
TRBV20-1	TRBJ1-2	CSARDLRVIYGYTF
TRBV11-1	TRBJ2-3	CASSLTSGGHRSTDTQYF
TRBV7-9	TRBJ1-5	CASSLDAGPKPQHF
TRBV6-1	TRBJ2-7	CASSAQTSGDDLYEQYF
TRBV7-6	TRBJ2-5	CASSATRLLQETQYF
TRBV14	TRBJ1-1	CASSQDIQGGDTEAFF
TRBV6-5	TRBJ2-1	CASSYSSSRGIYNEQFF
TRBV18	TRBJ1-1	CASNSGLNSNTEAFF
TRBV5-1	TRBJ2-1	CASSLGGVYSYNEQFF
TRBV27	TRBJ2-2	CASSSQIRERSGELFF
TRBV5-1	TRBJ1-2	CASRQTGTNYGYTF
TRBV12-3/TRBV12-4	TRBJ1-2	CASSQTAGYGYTF
TRBV18	TRBJ2-5	CASSPVYDGKETQYF
TRBV7-9	TRBJ2-5	CASSNTYGQETQYF
TRBV2	TRBJ2-1	CASMRLGQGGNEQFF
TRBV2	TRBJ2-2	CASSFMGQGASTGELFF
TRBV5-5	TRBJ2-7	CASSLFPQRSYEQYF
TRBV7-9	TRBJ2-3	CASSDSSGGLTDTQYF
TRBV20-1	TRBJ2-5	CSASVWDSRSYETQYF
TRBV6-1	TRBJ2-5	CASSPPGGGGKTQYF
TRBV7-2	TRBJ1-2	CASSPQGGGNYGYTF
TRBV5-1	TRBJ1-4	CASSPSGQGNEKLFF